A single T cell receptor beta chain is shown here with its context. Antigen specificity is unknown. This entry is derived from a study of T cell clonality in common variable immunodeficiency. General study findings and limits: Compared with healthy controls, CVID subjects showed increased TCRbeta clonality, mostly in about a third.

TCRdb's table, derived via immunoSEQ multiplex PCR, lists solely in-frame clones and lacks some. Sampling found about 50,000 clones, none seen once. Blood samples were heparinized, roughly 4.5 to 8.5 ml per donor. Sequenced: peripheral blood mononuclear cells. The TCR was taken from a person aged 18 to 70 in good health.

The CDR3 DNA, read in part, is TGTGCCAGCTCACCCGAGGACAGGGCTGGATATGGT. Its protein product is CASSPEDRAGYG. The full CDR3 protein is CASSPEDRAGYGQYF. The V gene is TRBV18, the J gene TRBJ2-4; 8 bases map to TRBD1. The CDR3 end falls 3 residues outside the read, so it is completed with the germline J gene. CDR1 KGHSH and CDR2 LQKENI come from the germline V gene. This CDR3 has 15 amino acids.